What follows are 19 T cell receptor beta chains derived from one specimen sequenced in a study of CD8 T cells in Susac syndrome. cDNA came from approximately 0.5 to 1 ug RNA primed by random hexamers. One entry per CDR3 protein, called by TCRdb with MiXCR from the immunoSEQ multiplex PCR reads. Of some 130,000 distinct CDR3 sequences listed, around 93% are singletons. The sequencing sample was made of CD8+ T cells from PBMCs. The source is a human donor with Susac syndrome.

This chain connects TRBV14 to TRBJ2-5; the match to TRBD2 covers 7 bases. There are 14 residues in the CDR3. Germline-derived CDR1 and CDR2 are SGHDN and FVKESK. The ends lost 3 bases at V and 5 bases at J; junction bases unmatched: 6. The CDR3 here is CASSQGGREETQYF. As DNA, the CDR3 is TGTGCCAGCAGCCAGGGCGGGAGAGAGGAGACCCAGTACTTC.

The CDR3 sequence is CASRPGLNQPQHF. CDR3 coding DNA: TGTGCCAGCAGACCCGGCCTGAATCAGCCCCAGCATTTT. The genes are TRBV27 and TRBJ1-5, with D uncertain. The germline V gene has CDR1 MNHEY and CDR2 SMNVEV (reference sequence). The CDR3 has 13 amino acids. V lost 6 bases and J 4 bases, leaving 10 bases between the germline ends.

The rearrangement joins TRBV4-1 to TRBJ2-3; 8 bases line up with TRBD2. The germline V gene has CDR1 MGHRA and CDR2 YSYEKL. This CDR3 spans 15 amino acids. With 7 bases clipped from V and 0 bases from J, the junction kept 6 bases outside the gene matches. CDR3 sequence: CASTVAGTSTDTQYF. DNA of the CDR3: TGCGCCAGCACCGTAGCGGGAACTAGCACAGATACGCAGTATTTT.

This sequence joins TRBV29-1 and TRBJ1-1; TRBD1 might be the D (6 bases). CDR1 and CDR2 from the germline V gene are SQVTM and ANQGSEA. There are 12 residues in the CDR3. V was cut by 4 bases and J by 3 bases, with 9 bases left in between. The CDR3 DNA reads as TGCAGCGTTGGTCAGGGGTACACTGAAGCTTTCTTT. Amino acids: CSVGQGYTEAFF.

The chain couples TRBV13 to TRBJ2-7, with 8 bases matching TRBD1. Trimming at V came to 8 bases and at J to 0 bases, leaving 15 bases not matched to a gene. This CDR3 comprises 17 residues. CDR1 PRHDT and CDR2 FYEKMQ come from the germline V gene (reference sequence). The CDR3 DNA sequence: TGTGCCAGCTCTGGGACAGGCTTGATGTATGGCTCCTACGAGCAGTACTTC. This gives the protein CASSGTGLMYGSYEQYF.

The chain couples TRBV6-5 to TRBJ2-1; D remains ambiguous. Deletions cut 0 bases from V and 0 bases from J, with 9 bases between. CDR1 MNHEY and CDR2 SVGAGI come from the germline V gene. The CDR3 spans 16 residues. The CDR3: CASSYSERSSYNEQFF. DNA of the CDR3: TGTGCCAGCAGTTACTCGGAACGGAGCTCCTACAATGAGCAGTTCTTC.

The rearrangement joins TRBV4-1 to TRBJ2-7; D possibly uses TRBD1 or TRBD2 (5 bases each). The CDR3 length is 16 residues. CDR1 is MGHRA and CDR2 is YSYEKL in the germline V gene. The V end was cut by 3 bases, the J end by 3 bases, with 18 bases between. In DNA, the CDR3 is TGCGCCAGCAGCCAGGGGGTTGGAGGACTCGTCTACGAGCAGTACTTC. This codes for CASSQGVGGLVYEQYF.

The chain is built from TRBV27 and TRBJ2-7; maybe TRBD2 (5 bases). Per germline, CDR1 MNHEY and CDR2 SMNVEV (reference sequence). Deletions cut 0 bases from V and 7 bases from J, with 7 bases between. The CDR3 length is 12 residues. CDR3 in amino acids: CASSLSTGEQYF. As DNA, the CDR3 is TGTGCCAGCAGTTTATCTACGGGGGAGCAGTACTTC.

The gene calls are TRBV19 and TRBJ1-2; no clear D gene. V lost 9 bases and J lost 6, with 20 bases in between. CDR1 is LNHDA, CDR2 SQIVND, per germline (reference sequence). The CDR3 consists of 14 residues. The CDR3 DNA sequence: TGTGCCAGCCGAAAGGCAACCGACATTAATGGCTACACCTTC. It codes for CASRKATDINGYTF.

The chain recombines TRBV5-6 with TRBJ2-7; D gene ambiguous. Germline V gene lookup returns CDR1 SGHDT and CDR2 YYEEEE. The V gene lost 0 bases and the J gene lost 5 bases, with 12 bases spanning the gap. The CDR3 sequence is 14 residues long. The CDR3 DNA is TGTGCCAGCAGCTTGGGTCTAGGTAACCACGAGCAGTACTTC. It translates to CASSLGLGNHEQYF.

J is TRBJ2-5 and V is TRBV6-5, with D uncertain. CDR1 MNHEY and CDR2 SVGAGI come from the germline V gene. The CDR3 spans 12 residues. V was shortened by 7 bases and J by 1 base, with 7 bases between the two germline ends. Here the CDR3 reads CASTDPQETQYF. CDR3 in DNA: TGTGCCAGCACCGATCCCCAAGAGACCCAGTACTTC.

This chain joins TRBV30 and TRBJ1-4; the D is unclear. Deletions cut 5 bases from V and 2 bases from J, with 12 bases between. The germline gives CDR1 GTSNPN, CDR2 SVGIG (reference sequence). This CDR3 spans 14 amino acids. CDR3 in amino acids: CAWEGMETNEKLFF. Here the CDR3 DNA reads TGTGCCTGGGAAGGGATGGAGACTAATGAAAAACTGTTTTTT.

The chain combines TRBV20-1 with TRBJ2-3, with TRBD1 as a possible D gene (6 bases). Germline CDR1 is DFQATT and CDR2 is SNEGSKA (reference sequence). This CDR3 region has 16 residues. Trimming removed 0 bases from V and 2 bases from J, with 15 bases in between. The CDR3, as DNA: TGCAGTGCTAGAGATTCGGTCAGGGGTTCCACAGATACGCAGTATTTT. Protein product: CSARDSVRGSTDTQYF.

The J gene is TRBJ2-5, the V gene TRBV27, with unresolved D. From germline, CDR1 is MNHEY and CDR2 SMNVEV (reference sequence). The CDR3 contains 13 residues. Trimming cost V 8 bases and J 5 bases, with 15 bases left between them. The CDR3 reads CASGPEVGETQYF. The DNA for the CDR3 is TGTGCCAGCGGACCCGAAGTCGGGGAGACCCAGTACTTC.

The CDR3 is CASNPWGALMNTEAFF. CDR3 bases: TGTGCCAGCAACCCGTGGGGGGCACTCATGAACACTGAAGCTTTCTTT. The chain recombines TRBV28 with TRBJ1-1; the D gene is possibly TRBD1 (6 bases). This CDR3 has 16 amino acids. Germline CDR1 and CDR2: MDHEN and SYDVKM. Between the trimmed V and J ends, which lost 7 bases and 0 bases, there was a span of 18 bases. The whole variable domain, filled in from reference TRBV28 and TRBJ1-1, reads DVKVTQSSRYLVKRTGEKVFLECVQDMDHENMFWYRQDPGLGLRLIYFSYDVKMKEKGDIPEGYSVSREKKERFSLILESASTNQTSMYLCASNPWGALMNTEAFFGQGTRLTVV.

The gene calls are TRBV12-3 or TRBV12-4 and TRBJ1-2, with D hard to call. The CDR3 is 15 amino acids. Trimming pared 1 base from V and 1 base from J, leaving 10 bases between. The CDR3 nucleotides are TGTGCCAGCAGTTTAGAGGAAGGATTTAACTATGGCTACACCTTC. Translated: CASSLEEGFNYGYTF.

The gene calls are TRBV12-3 or TRBV12-4 and TRBJ2-6; D is ambiguous. Trimming took 2 bases from V and 0 from J, leaving 5 bases between them. The CDR3 extends over 15 amino acids. In DNA form, the CDR3 reads TGTGCCAGCAGTTTACATCTCTCTGGGGCCAACGTCCTGACTTTC. Translation: CASSLHLSGANVLTF.

This clonotype was detected a few times. The chain recombines TRBV5-6 with TRBJ2-3, with D unresolved. The CDR3 contains 12 residues. Germline assignment: CDR1 SGHDT and CDR2 YYEEEE. With 1 base removed from V and 4 bases from J, the gap between germline ends came to 4 bases. CDR3 sequence (DNA): TGTGCCAGCAGCTTGTCAGCAGATACGCAGTATTTT. This codes for CASSLSADTQYF.

J is TRBJ1-1 and V is TRBV27; D is uncertain. Germline CDR1 MNHEY, CDR2 SMNVEV (reference sequence). The CDR3 extends over 13 amino acids. The V end was cut by 3 bases, the J end by 5 bases, with 10 bases between. CDR3: CASSFGGGTEAFF. The CDR3 DNA sequence: TGTGCCAGCAGTTTTGGCGGAGGGACTGAAGCTTTCTTT.